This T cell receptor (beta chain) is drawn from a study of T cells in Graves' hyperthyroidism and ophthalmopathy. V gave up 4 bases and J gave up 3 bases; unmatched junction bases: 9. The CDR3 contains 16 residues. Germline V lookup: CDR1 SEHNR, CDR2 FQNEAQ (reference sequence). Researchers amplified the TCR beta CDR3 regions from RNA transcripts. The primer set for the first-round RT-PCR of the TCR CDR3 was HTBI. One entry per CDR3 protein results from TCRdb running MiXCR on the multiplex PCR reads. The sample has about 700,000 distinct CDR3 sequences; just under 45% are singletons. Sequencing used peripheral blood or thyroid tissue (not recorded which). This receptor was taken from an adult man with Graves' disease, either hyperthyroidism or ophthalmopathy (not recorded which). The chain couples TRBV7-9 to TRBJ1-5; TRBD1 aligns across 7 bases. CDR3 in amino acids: CASSSGGGQFNQPQHF. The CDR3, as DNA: TGTGCCAGCAGCTCAGGGGGGGGACAGTTCAATCAGCCCCAGCATTTT.